This TCR beta chain was sequenced during a study of T-cell memory formation after mild COVID-19. Whole-study context: TCR clusters showed largely donor specificity.

TCR alpha and TCR beta cDNA libraries carrying sample barcodes and UMIs were produced by 5'RACE using constant-segment primers. TCRdb fed the 5' RACE reads into MiXCR, producing one record per CDR3 protein. The sample includes roughly 100,000 distinct CDR3 sequences, approximately 15% seen only once; the top ten take around 28%. Deletions cut 4 bases from V and 3 bases from J, with 15 bases between. From germline, CDR1 is SEHNR and CDR2 FQNEAQ (reference sequence). The CDR3 covers 15 residues. Overall study findings and caveats: Most CD4+ clones that shrank were in CM and EM, while CD8+ ones turned up in EMRA.

Remarks on this clonotype: The antigen is unknown.

This receptor was identified in an adult woman who had mild COVID-19 (a few samples of this study predate the infection). Cell type and time point are not known. V usage is TRBV7-9 and J usage is TRBJ2-5; the D gene could be TRBD1 or TRBD2 (5 bases each). Specimen: PBMCs or a T cell subset sorted from them (not recorded which). CDR3 in DNA: TGTGCCAGCAGCTCCCCGGGACCGGCTAAAGAGACCCAGTACTTC. Its translation: CASSSPGPAKETQYF.